These T cell receptor beta chains were read from a single sample in a study of cytomegalovirus exposure and HLA in healthy donors. Sequencing was performed with immunoSEQ multiplex PCR; in TCRdb, only in-frame clones are kept and a portion is missing. The sample shows some 200,000 clones, about 90% of them seen only once. Sequenced: PBMCs. These receptors came from a girl under three years old in good health and CMV-seronegative. Each CDR3 is given with its conserved first and last residue. Fields, in order: clone size, V gene, CDR3 protein. Part of the rows lack a size; the others show once, few, many or a class for expanded clones.

size: .
V: TRBV7-2
CDR3: CASSLTSIAYNEQFF

size: once
V: TRBV18
CDR3: CASSPRGTGFGAGNTIYF

size: once
V: TRBV5-1
CDR3: CASSLGVAGGHEQFF

size: .
V: TRBV7-9
CDR3: CASSPRTAPRGRNTIYF

size: .
V: TRBV4-1
CDR3: CASSRGLVLETQYF

size: .
V: TRBV6-5
CDR3: CASSATEDTQYF

size: few
V: TRBV4-3
CDR3: CASSQEPSDYEQYF

size: .
V: TRBV7-6
CDR3: CASSSEADGELFF

size: .
V: TRBV5-1
CDR3: CASSSVGGDYNEQFF

size: once
V: TRBV7-8
CDR3: CASSRDWSYEQYF

size: .
V: TRBV21-1
CDR3: CASSKEEGGSKNSPLHF

size: .
V: TRBV5-1
CDR3: CASSLGTGRLGYEQYF

size: .
V: TRBV9
CDR3: CASSVSPDRGNEQFF

size: .
V: TRBV6-5
CDR3: CASSYWSGGAAGELFF

size: .
V: TRBV9
CDR3: CASSKTSGGGDTQYF

size: .
V: TRBV7-9
CDR3: CASSADGQHEQFF

size: .
V: TRBV30
CDR3: CAWNGISGNTIYF

size: once
V: TRBV10-3
CDR3: CAISDRGIQETQYF

size: .
V: TRBV2
CDR3: CASRGQGLNSPLHF

size: .
V: TRBV7-9
CDR3: CASSQTLTGGHTEAFF

size: .
V: TRBV11-1
CDR3: CASNRDRGTDTQYF

size: .
V: TRBV2
CDR3: CASSDNRGARDTEAFF

size: .
V: TRBV4-1
CDR3: CASSPVGGAIGNTF

size: .
V: TRBV29-1
CDR3: CSVEGQRPLYEQYF

size: .
V: TRBV10-2
CDR3: CASSEPGQGAYSNQPQHF

size: .
V: TRBV29-1
CDR3: CSVGRLLFYNEQFF

size: .
V: TRBV6-5
CDR3: CASSYSSRGETQYF

size: .
V: TRBV7-2
CDR3: CASSLDRYTDTQYF

size: .
V: TRBV5-1
CDR3: CASSLAKGGAVSNEQFF

size: .
V: TRBV4-1
CDR3: CASSQARGNTEAFF

size: .
V: TRBV2
CDR3: CASSEKGHYAYQYF

size: .
V: TRBV5-8
CDR3: CASSKPYSATNEKLFF

size: .
V: TRBV30
CDR3: CAWTTTGGMNTEAFF

size: .
V: TRBV15
CDR3: CATSMSVGSGRYEQFF

size: .
V: TRBV7-9
CDR3: CASSSLAGGFTDTQYF

size: .
V: TRBV27
CDR3: CASSLSWGANTEAFF

size: .
V: TRBV2
CDR3: CASIEVGNTDTQYF

size: .
V: TRBV9
CDR3: CASSVAGGSSYEQYF

size: .
V: TRBV30
CDR3: CAWNFWGDGANVLTF

size: .
V: TRBV4-1
CDR3: CASSQDIRLLAGANEQFF

size: once
V: TRBV4-2
CDR3: CAGSQPGTSGRDTQYF

size: few
V: TRBV4-3
CDR3: CASSQDVWATYEQYF

size: .
V: TRBV7-2
CDR3: CASSPRQGIEQFF

size: .
V: TRBV19
CDR3: CASSGQSNYGYTF

size: .
V: TRBV4-1
CDR3: CASSQKTRIYNEQFF

size: .
V: TRBV6-7
CDR3: CASSYSYYRSTDTQYF

size: .
V: TRBV9
CDR3: CASSPTGQGAYEQYF

size: .
V: TRBV7-9
CDR3: CASSLGLAALWDEQFF

size: .
V: TRBV5-4
CDR3: CASSHDRGGEKLFF

size: .
V: TRBV7-3
CDR3: CASSLRREAGETQYF

size: .
V: TRBV25-1
CDR3: CASKGLAGGSPRRDTQYF

size: .
V: TRBV19
CDR3: CASGQTPANEKLFF

size: .
V: TRBV30
CDR3: CAWSLDRYEQYF

size: .
V: TRBV5-4
CDR3: CASSLARDTVRHGYTF

size: .
V: TRBV11-2
CDR3: CASSWVQGVTRTDTQYF

size: .
V: TRBV7-7
CDR3: CASSLAESPYNEQFF